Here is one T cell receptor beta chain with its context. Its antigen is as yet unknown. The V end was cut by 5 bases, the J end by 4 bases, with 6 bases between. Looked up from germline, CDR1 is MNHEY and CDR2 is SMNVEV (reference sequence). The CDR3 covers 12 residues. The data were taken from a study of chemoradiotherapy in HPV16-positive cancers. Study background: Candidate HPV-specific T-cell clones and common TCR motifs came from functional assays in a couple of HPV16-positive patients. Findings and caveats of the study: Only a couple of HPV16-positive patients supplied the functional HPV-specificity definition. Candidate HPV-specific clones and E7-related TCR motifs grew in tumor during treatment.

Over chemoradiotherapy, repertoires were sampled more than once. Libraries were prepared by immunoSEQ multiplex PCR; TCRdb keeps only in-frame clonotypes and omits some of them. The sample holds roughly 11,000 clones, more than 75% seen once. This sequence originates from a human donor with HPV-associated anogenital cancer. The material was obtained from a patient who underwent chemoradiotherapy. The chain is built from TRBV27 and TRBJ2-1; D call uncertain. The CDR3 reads CASSGDYNEQFF. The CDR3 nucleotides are TGTGCCAGCAGTGGGGATTACAATGAGCAGTTCTTC.